This record concerns one T cell receptor (beta chain) sequence. The antigen is unknown. This may come from a read error, since a much larger clone is one base off. These data are taken from a study of CD8 T cells in ankylosing spondylitis. General study results and limits: Disease-linked clones were reportedly significantly enriched in matched ankylosing spondylitis synovial fluid. Those disease-linked clones were CD8+; they were also relatively rare in peripheral blood. Roughly eight highly homologous variants formed a TCR beta motif that appeared characteristic of ankylosing spondylitis blood.

TCRdb re-called the 5' RACE reads with MiXCR, one entry per CDR3 protein. The table has some 250,000 distinct CDR3 sequences, approximately 9% seen once. CDR3 length: 13 residues. The germline V gene has CDR1 LGHNA and CDR2 YNFKEQ. Trimming pared 8 bases from V and 6 bases from J, leaving 14 bases between. Sequencing was done on a sample of blood, either unsorted or a sorted T cell fraction (not recorded which). This sequence originates from a male donor with ankylosing spondylitis or in good health (not recorded which). The V and J genes are TRBV4-2 and TRBJ2-1, with D perhaps assigned TRBD1 or TRBD2 (5 bases each). CDR3 nucleotides: TGTGCCAGCGGCCCGGGGCCCCCCAATGAGCAGTTCTTC. The encoded protein is CASGPGPPNEQFF.